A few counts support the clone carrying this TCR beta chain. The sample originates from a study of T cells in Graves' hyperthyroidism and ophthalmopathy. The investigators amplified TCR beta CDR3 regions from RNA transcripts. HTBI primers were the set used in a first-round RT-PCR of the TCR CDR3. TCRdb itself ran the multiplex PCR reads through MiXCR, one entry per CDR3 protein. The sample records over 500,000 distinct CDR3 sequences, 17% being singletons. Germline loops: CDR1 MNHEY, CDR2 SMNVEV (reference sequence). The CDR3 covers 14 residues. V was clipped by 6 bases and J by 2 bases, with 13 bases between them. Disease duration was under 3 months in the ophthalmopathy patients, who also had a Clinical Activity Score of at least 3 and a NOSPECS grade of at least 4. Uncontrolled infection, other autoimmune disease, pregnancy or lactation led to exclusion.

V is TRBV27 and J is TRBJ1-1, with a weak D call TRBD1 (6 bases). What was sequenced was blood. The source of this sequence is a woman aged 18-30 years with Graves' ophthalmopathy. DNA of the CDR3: TGTGCCAGCAGGCTGACAGGTCCTAACACTGAAGCTTTCTTT. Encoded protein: CASRLTGPNTEAFF.